What follows are 2 T cell receptor beta chains derived from one specimen sequenced in a study of human T cells and chemical hapten exposure. TCRdb analysed the RACE reads with MiXCR anew, one entry per CDR3 protein. The data contain approximately 91,000 distinct CDR3 sequences, 9.5% to 13% of them singletons. Time point in this sample: patch test 2, 6 weeks after DPC sensitization. Indicated treatment: therapeutic diphenylcyclopropenone sensitization with weekly scalp DPC. The sample was whole blood, taken in connection with sensitization to the hapten diphenylcyclopropenone (DPC). The receptors were gathered from a man aged 18 to 29 with alopecia areata. Some clones in this sample may be carry-over from other donors' samples.

This clonotype was seen ten or more times. The chain carries TRBV5-4 and TRBJ1-1; D call uncertain. The CDR3 sequence is 12 residues long. CDR1 SGHNT and CDR2 YYREEE come from the germline V gene (reference sequence). V dropped 1 base and J dropped 4 bases, with 5 bases sitting between them. CDR3: CASSLLGTEAFF. The CDR3 DNA sequence: TGTGCCAGCAGCTTGCTGGGCACTGAAGCTTTCTTT.

This clonotype showed up many times. The gene calls are TRBV11-2 and TRBJ2-5; D assignment may be TRBD1 or TRBD2 (6 bases each). V gave up 2 bases and J gave up 0 bases, with 16 bases separating them. Germline values: CDR1 SGHAT, CDR2 FQNNGV. This CDR3 region has 17 residues. The CDR3 nucleotides read TGTGCCAGCAGCTTATCGGGGGACACTATGTACCAAGAGACCCAGTACTTC. This encodes CASSLSGDTMYQETQYF.